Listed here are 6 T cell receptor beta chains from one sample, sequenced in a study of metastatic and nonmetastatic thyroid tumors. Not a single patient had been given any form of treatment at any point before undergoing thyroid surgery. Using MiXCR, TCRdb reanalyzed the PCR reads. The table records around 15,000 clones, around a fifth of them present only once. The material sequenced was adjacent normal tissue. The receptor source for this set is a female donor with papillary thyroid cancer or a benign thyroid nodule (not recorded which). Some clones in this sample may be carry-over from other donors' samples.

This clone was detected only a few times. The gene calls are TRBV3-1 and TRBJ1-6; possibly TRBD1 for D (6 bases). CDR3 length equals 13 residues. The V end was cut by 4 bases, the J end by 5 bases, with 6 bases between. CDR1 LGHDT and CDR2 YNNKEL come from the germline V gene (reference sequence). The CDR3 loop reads CASSRTDNSPLHF. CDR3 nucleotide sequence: TGTGCCAGCAGCCGGACAGATAATTCACCCCTCCACTTT.

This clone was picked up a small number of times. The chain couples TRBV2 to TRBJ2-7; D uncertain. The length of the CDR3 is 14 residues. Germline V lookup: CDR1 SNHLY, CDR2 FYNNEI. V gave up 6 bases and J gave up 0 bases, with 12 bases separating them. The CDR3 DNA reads TGTGCCAGCAGCGCCGTGGGTCGCTCCTACGAGCAGTACTTC. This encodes CASSAVGRSYEQYF. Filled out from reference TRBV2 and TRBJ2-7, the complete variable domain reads EPEVTQTPSHQVTQMGQEVILRCVPISNHLYFYWYRQILGQKVEFLVSFYNNEISEKSEIFDDQFSVERPDGSNFTLKIRSTKLEDSAMYFCASSAVGRSYEQYFGPGTRLTVT.

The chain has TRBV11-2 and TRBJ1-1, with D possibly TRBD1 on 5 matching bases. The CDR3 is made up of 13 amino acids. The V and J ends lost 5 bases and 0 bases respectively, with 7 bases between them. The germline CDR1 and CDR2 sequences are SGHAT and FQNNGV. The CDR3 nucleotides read TGTGCCAGCAGCCGACAGCTGAACACTGAAGCTTTCTTT. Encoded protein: CASSRQLNTEAFF. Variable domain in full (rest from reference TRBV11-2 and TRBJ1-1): EAGVAQSPRYKIIEKRQSVAFWCNPISGHATLYWYQQILGQGPKLLIQFQNNGVVDDSQLPKDRFSAERLKGVDSTLKIQPAKLEDSAVYLCASSRQLNTEAFFGQGTRLTVV.

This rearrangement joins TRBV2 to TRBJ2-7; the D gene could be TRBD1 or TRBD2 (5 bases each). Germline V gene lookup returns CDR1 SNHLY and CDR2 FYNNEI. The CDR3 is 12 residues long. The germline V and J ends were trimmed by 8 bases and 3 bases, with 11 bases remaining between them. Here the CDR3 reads CASRGGFYEQYF. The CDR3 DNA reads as TGTGCCAGCCGTGGGGGATTCTACGAGCAGTACTTC.

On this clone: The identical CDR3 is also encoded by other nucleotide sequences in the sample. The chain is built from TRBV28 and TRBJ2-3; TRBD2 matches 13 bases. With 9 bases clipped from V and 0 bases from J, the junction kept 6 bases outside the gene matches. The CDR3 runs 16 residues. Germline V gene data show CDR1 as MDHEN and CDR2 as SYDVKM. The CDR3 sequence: CASRTSGRASTDTQYF. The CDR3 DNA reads TGTGCCAGTAGAACTAGCGGGAGGGCTAGCACAGATACGCAGTATTTT.

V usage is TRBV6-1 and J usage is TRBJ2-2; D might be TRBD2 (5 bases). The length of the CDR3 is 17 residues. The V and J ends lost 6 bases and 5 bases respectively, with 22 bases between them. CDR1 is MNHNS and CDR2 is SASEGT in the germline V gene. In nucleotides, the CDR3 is TGTGCCAGCAGCACTGATCGGAGCGGCCTAAGGACCGGGGAGCTGTTTTTT. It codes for CASSTDRSGLRTGELFF.